This T cell receptor beta chain was identified in a study of blood T cell repertoires in COVID-19. Study overall: The study drew acute and convalescent COVID-19 samples from the United States, Italy and Spain. In each case, the material was cDNA or gDNA derived from T cells, B-cell-depleted T cells, or PBMCs.

V gave up 8 bases and J gave up 1 base; unmatched junction bases: 6. Germline V gives CDR1 MNHEY, CDR2 SVGAGI. This CDR3 has 14 amino acids. Profiled with immunoSEQ multiplex PCR; TCRdb holds only in-frame clones, not every one. Of about 47,000 clones listed, about 90% are singletons. The clonotype comes from a human donor with active COVID-19. The donor label of this sample is uncertain. Sample: peripheral blood. This sequence joins TRBV6-5 and TRBJ2-3; 7 bases line up with TRBD2. CDR3 amino acids: CASGPSGRTDTQYF. CDR3 nucleotides: TGTGCCAGCGGTCCTAGCGGACGCACAGATACGCAGTATTTT.